Below, one T cell receptor (beta chain) is given with its context. No antigen is known for it. Germline CDR1 is ENHRY and CDR2 is SYGVKD. V was pared by 10 bases and J by 5 bases, with 18 bases between. The CDR3 covers 15 residues. This record comes from a study of T-cell reconstitution after alpha-beta-depleted transplantation in children. The study's findings and limits: Elevated TCRbeta diversity at day 60 was traced, in some patients, to surviving recipient T cells and thymic progenitors. T-cell counts and diversity were attributed mostly to newly produced T cells one year after transplant.

The TCRbeta library incorporated unique molecular identifiers. MiXCR was run by TCRdb on the PCR reads, yielding one entry per CDR3 protein. Among a few hundred thousand distinct CDR3 sequences listed, approximately 7% were seen once. The receptor was derived from a boy aged 2-15 years with acute lymphoblastic leukemia, due to receive a stem cell transplant. Sequencing was performed on PBMCs, taken before TCRalphabeta/CD19-depleted stem cell transplant. The rearrangement uses TRBV10-3 and TRBJ1-6; the D is unclear. This CDR3 reads CATKSLKAHNSPLHF. CDR3 nucleotide sequence: TGTGCCACAAAGAGCCTTAAAGCCCATAATTCACCCCTCCACTTT.